These T cell receptor beta chains were read from a single sample in a study of PD-1 blockade in classical Hodgkin lymphoma. Data came from immunoSEQ multiplex PCR; TCRdb stores just in-frame clones and leaves some out. This sample has some 26,000 clones; 65% to 85% occur once, and the top ten carry more than 1.5%. The specimen comprised CD4+ T cells from blood, sampled at baseline. The receptor source for this set is a human donor with classical Hodgkin lymphoma. The CDR3 runs from the conserved cysteine through the conserved F or W. Fields, in order: D gene, J gene, clone size, V gene, CDR3 protein, CDR3 DNA. The D gene is left open where the match is weak. For some rows the clone size is stated as once, few or many, or as a class when expanded; others skip it.

>.|TRBJ2-3|.|TRBV28
CASSNTRDTQYF
TGTGCCAGCAGCAACACTAGAGATACGCAGTATTTT
>.|TRBJ1-1|few|TRBV29-1
CSVGRGSRAFF
TGCAGCGTTGGGAGAGGGAGTAGAGCTTTCTTT
>.|TRBJ1-3|once|TRBV7-9
CASSLVAGTIYF
TGTGCCAGCAGCTTAGTCGCGGGGACCATATATTTT
>.|TRBJ1-4|.|TRBV28
CASSLSDAGKLFF
TGTGCCAGCAGTTTGTCGGACGCGGGAAAACTGTTTTTT
>.|TRBJ1-1|.|TRBV6-6
CASSTEGGREAFF
TGTGCCAGCAGCACCGAAGGGGGGCGGGAAGCTTTCTTT
>TRBD1|TRBJ1-5|.|TRBV18
CASSPQADGTGIHQPQHF
TGTGCCAGCTCACCACAGGCTGACGGGACAGGGATTCATCAGCCCCAGCATTTT
>TRBD1|TRBJ2-2|.|TRBV2
CASLGTGHGELFF
TGTGCCAGCCTCGGGACAGGACACGGGGAGCTGTTTTTT
>.|TRBJ1-1|.|TRBV28
CASSPHSGGKQAFF
TGTGCCAGCAGTCCACATTCGGGAGGGAAACAAGCTTTCTTT
>TRBD2|TRBJ2-3|few|TRBV19
CASSIASGGTDTQYF
TGTGCCAGTAGTATAGCTAGCGGGGGTACAGATACGCAGTATTTT
>.|TRBJ2-2|.|TRBV4-2
CASSQNWGQGTGELFF
TGTGCCAGCAGCCAGAATTGGGGGCAGGGCACCGGGGAGCTGTTTTTT
>TRBD1|TRBJ1-2|once|TRBV9
CASSVDLAGQNDYGYTF
TGTGCCAGCAGCGTAGACCTAGCGGGACAGAATGATTATGGCTACACCTTC
>.|TRBJ1-2|.|TRBV7-2
CASRRDKTGGYTF
TGTGCCAGCCGACGGGACAAAACTGGAGGCTACACCTTC
>TRBD1|TRBJ2-7|.|TRBV10-3
CAISDVGQGVHEQYF
TGTGCCATCAGTGATGTGGGACAGGGAGTCCACGAGCAGTACTTC
>.|TRBJ1-2|.|TRBV30
CAWGRRDLYGYTF
TGTGCCTGGGGACGCCGGGACCTCTATGGCTACACCTTC
>TRBD1|TRBJ2-2|once|TRBV29-1
CSVHRDRGTGELFF
TGCAGCGTTCACCGGGACAGGGGGACCGGGGAGCTGTTTTTT
>TRBD1|TRBJ2-7|.|TRBV28
CASSFTDRIYEQYF
TGTGCCAGCAGTTTCACGGACAGGATCTACGAGCAGTACTTC
>.|TRBJ1-1|few|TRBV19
CASSVTGGGTEAFF
TGTGCCAGTAGTGTGACAGGAGGAGGGACTGAAGCTTTCTTT
>.|TRBJ2-1|.|TRBV6-1
CASSESRGGNNEQFF
TGTGCCAGCAGTGAAAGCAGAGGGGGGAACAATGAGCAGTTCTTC
>TRBD2|TRBJ2-7|.|TRBV10-3
CAIRAGGNEQYF
TGTGCCATCAGGGCGGGGGGTAACGAGCAGTACTTC
>.|TRBJ2-3|.|TRBV4-3
CASSTQGGTDTQYF
TGCGCCAGCAGCACCCAGGGAGGCACAGATACGCAGTATTTT
>.|TRBJ1-1|.|TRBV12-5
CASGFLGAATEAFF
TGTGCTAGTGGTTTTCTGGGGGCGGCCACTGAAGCTTTCTTT
>.|TRBJ1-3|.|TRBV11-2
CASSRQQLGNTIYF
TGTGCCAGCAGCCGACAGCAACTTGGAAACACCATATATTTT
>TRBD1|TRBJ1-5|.|TRBV4-1
CASSQEQGINQPQHF
TGCGCCAGCAGCCAAGAACAGGGGATCAATCAGCCCCAGCATTTT
>.|TRBJ1-2|.|TRBV10-3
CAISESEGGYGYTF
TGTGCCATCAGTGAGTCGGAGGGCGGCTATGGCTACACCTTC
>.|TRBJ2-3|.|TRBV7-6
CASSLNVPGTDTQYF
TGTGCCAGCAGCCTAAACGTCCCGGGCACAGATACGCAGTATTTT
>TRBD1|TRBJ2-7|once|TRBV6-6
CASRSSGTGSHEQYF
TGTGCCAGCAGATCCTCCGGGACAGGGTCCCACGAGCAGTACTTC
>TRBD1|TRBJ2-3|.|TRBV28
CASSFDRGTGTDTQYF
TGTGCCAGCAGTTTTGACAGGGGGACAGGCACAGATACGCAGTATTTT
>.|TRBJ1-1|few|TRBV7-7
CASSWTEGTEAFF
TGTGCCAGCAGCTGGACAGAGGGCACTGAAGCTTTCTTT
>.|TRBJ1-3|.|TRBV28
CASSLGRVAGNTIYF
TGTGCCAGCAGTTTAGGTCGAGTTGCTGGAAACACCATATATTTT
>.|TRBJ1-5|.|TRBV5-5
CASSLEQGFNQPQHF
TGTGCCAGCAGCTTGGAGCAGGGTTTCAATCAGCCCCAGCATTTT
>TRBD2|TRBJ2-2|.|TRBV4-2
CASSQESGGWSGELFF
TGTGCCAGCAGCCAAGAAAGCGGGGGGTGGTCCGGGGAGCTGTTTTTT
>TRBD1|TRBJ2-7|once|TRBV18
CASSPRQGTYEQYF
TGTGCCAGCTCACCACGACAGGGTACCTACGAGCAGTACTTC
>.|TRBJ1-5|.|TRBV5-6
CASSRYQGRSNQPQHF
TGTGCCAGCAGCCGATACCAGGGTAGGAGCAATCAGCCCCAGCATTTT
>TRBD2|TRBJ2-1|.|TRBV7-2
CASSSLAGGLEQFF
TGTGCCAGCAGCTCACTAGCGGGGGGGCTTGAGCAGTTCTTC
>.|TRBJ2-3|.|TRBV4-2
CASSQDNQLDTQYF
TGTGCCAGCAGCCAGGATAATCAATTGGATACGCAGTATTTT
>TRBD1|TRBJ2-7|once|TRBV28
CASSLGTGRGEQYF
TGTGCCAGCAGTTTGGGGACAGGGAGGGGCGAGCAGTACTTC
>.|TRBJ2-5|.|TRBV7-2
CASSFSTSPETQYF
TGTGCCAGCAGCTTTAGTACTAGCCCGGAGACCCAGTACTTC
>.|TRBJ2-3|.|TRBV7-2
CASSLDGGTDTQYF
TGTGCCAGCAGCTTAGATGGGGGGACAGATACGCAGTATTTT
>.|TRBJ1-1|few|TRBV7-9
CASSREENTEAFF
TGTGCCAGCAGCAGAGAGGAGAACACTGAAGCTTTCTTT
>.|TRBJ1-4|.|TRBV6-5
CASSYGGATNEKLFF
TGTGCCAGCAGTTACGGGGGGGCGACTAATGAAAAACTGTTTTTT
>.|TRBJ1-1|.|TRBV19
CASSILNMNTEAFF
TGTGCCAGTAGTATCCTCAATATGAACACTGAAGCTTTCTTT
>.|TRBJ1-2|.|TRBV19
CASSSGNYGYTF
TGTGCCAGTAGTAGTGGGAACTATGGCTACACCTTC
>.|TRBJ1-4|.|TRBV9
CASSVTATNEKLFF
TGTGCCAGCAGCGTTACTGCAACTAATGAAAAACTGTTTTTT